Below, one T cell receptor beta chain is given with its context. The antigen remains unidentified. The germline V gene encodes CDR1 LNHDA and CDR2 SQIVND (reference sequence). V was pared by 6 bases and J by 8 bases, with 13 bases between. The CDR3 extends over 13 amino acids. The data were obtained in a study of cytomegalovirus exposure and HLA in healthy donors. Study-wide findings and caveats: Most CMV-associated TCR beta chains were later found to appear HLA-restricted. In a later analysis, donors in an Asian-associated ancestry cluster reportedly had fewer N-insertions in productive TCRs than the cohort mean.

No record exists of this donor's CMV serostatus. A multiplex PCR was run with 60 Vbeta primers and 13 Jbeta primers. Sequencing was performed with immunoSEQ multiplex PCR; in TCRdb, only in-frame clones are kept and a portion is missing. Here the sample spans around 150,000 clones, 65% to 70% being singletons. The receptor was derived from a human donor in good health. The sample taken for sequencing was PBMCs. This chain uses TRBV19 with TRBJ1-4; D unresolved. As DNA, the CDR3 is TGTGCCAGTAGCCCGAGTAGCGGAGAAAAACTGTTTTTT. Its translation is CASSPSSGEKLFF.